These 19 T cell receptor beta chains were all obtained from the same sample, sequenced in a study of T cells in Graves' hyperthyroidism and ophthalmopathy. Amplification of TCR beta CDR3 regions was performed using RNA transcripts as template. The TCR CDR3 was amplified in a first-round RT-PCR using the HTBI primer set. In TCRdb, the multiplex PCR reads were re-called with MiXCR into one record per CDR3 protein. This table has 600,000 or so distinct CDR3 sequences, around 46% appearing once. The sample was peripheral blood or thyroid tissue (not recorded which). These receptors were taken from a woman under 30 with Graves' hyperthyroidism.

This clonotype was detected only a few times. The chain is built from TRBV7-2 and TRBJ2-7, with D possibly being TRBD1 (5 bases). V was clipped by 5 bases and J by 2 bases, with 13 bases between them. Per germline, CDR1 SGHTA and CDR2 FQGNSA. There are 14 residues in the CDR3. Here the CDR3 DNA reads TGTGCCAGCAGCCCAGACAGAGTCCCCTACGAGCAGTACTTC. It yields the protein CASSPDRVPYEQYF.

The chain joins TRBV7-6 to TRBJ1-2; D possibly corresponds to TRBD1 (5 bases). This CDR3 comprises 15 residues. Germline values: CDR1 SGHVS, CDR2 FNYEAQ. V was clipped by 11 bases and J by 7 bases, with 26 bases between them. The CDR3 is CAAAIRDPPGFGYTF. As DNA, the CDR3 is TGTGCCGCCGCCATCAGGGATCCCCCGGGATTTGGCTACACCTTC.

V usage is TRBV24-1 and J usage is TRBJ1-5; the match to TRBD1 covers 9 bases. CDR3 size: 16 residues. The germline gives CDR1 KGHDR, CDR2 SFDVKD. Trimming took 7 bases from V and 2 from J; bases not matched to a gene: 8. The CDR3 spells CATSRGGQGGNQPQHF. The DNA of the CDR3 is TGTGCCACCAGCAGGGGGGGACAGGGAGGCAATCAGCCCCAGCATTTT.

This clonotype was observed many times. The germline gene is not matched at one end of the junction; a read error may be the cause. The rearrangement uses TRBV10-3 and TRBJ1-2, with D unresolved. Germline values: CDR1 ENHRY, CDR2 SYGVKD. The CDR3 is 8 residues long. The CDR3 DNA follows: TGTGCCATCGACAAGGGTTCCTTC. It specifies CAIDKGSF.

A few counts support this clonotype. V is TRBV6-5 and J is TRBJ1-5; D not certain. The CDR3 is 12 amino acids. The ends were cut back, 4 bases at V and 9 bases at J, with 10 bases in the middle. Germline CDR1 and CDR2: MNHEY and SVGAGI. CDR3 coding DNA: TGTGCCAGCAGTTTGGTGGGCGCGCCCCAGCATTTT. It specifies CASSLVGAPQHF.

The table lists this clonotype with many counts. The V and J genes are TRBV7-6 and TRBJ2-7, with 8 bases identical to TRBD2. Per the germline V gene, CDR1 is SGHVS and CDR2 is FNYEAQ. Trimming removed 4 bases from V and 4 bases from J; junction bases left unmatched: 3. The CDR3 has 13 amino acids. CDR3 region: CASSSGGGYEQYF. The CDR3, as DNA: TGTGCCAGCAGCTCGGGGGGGGGTTACGAGCAGTACTTC.

Points on this clonotype: An end of the junction does not agree with germline; a read error may underlie this. The chain links TRBV20-1 to TRBJ2-7; D is perhaps TRBD1 (5 bases). Germline V gives CDR1 DFQATT, CDR2 SNEGSKA (reference sequence). CDR3 size: 13 residues. The CDR3 bases are TGCAGTTCCCGCTCCCCTTGGGGCTACGAGCGGTACTTC. This encodes CSSRSPWGYERYF.

V and J are TRBV15 and TRBJ2-5; a possible D gene is TRBD1 (5 bases). The length of the CDR3 is 14 residues. Trimming pared 3 bases from V and 5 bases from J, leaving 13 bases between. Looked up from germline, CDR1 is LNHNV and CDR2 is YYDKDF (reference sequence). For the CDR3, the DNA is TGTGCCACCAGCAGTGACCAGGGATGGGAGACCCAGTACTTC. Its protein product is CATSSDQGWETQYF.

The chain carries TRBV24-1 and TRBJ2-1; no reliable D call. There are 12 residues in the CDR3. In germline, CDR1 is KGHDR, CDR2 SFDVKD. Trimming cost V 0 bases and J 6 bases, with 2 bases left between them. CDR3 loop: CATSDLVNEQFF. DNA of the CDR3: TGTGCCACCAGTGATTTGGTCAATGAGCAGTTCTTC.

This clonotype came up many times. Here the CDR3 reads CSVEGGHIQETQYF. The CDR3, as DNA: TGCAGCGTTGAAGGCGGACACATACAAGAGACCCAGTACTTC. The rearrangement joins TRBV29-1 to TRBJ2-5, with D perhaps matching TRBD1 (5 bases). The germline gives CDR1 SQVTM, CDR2 ANQGSEA. The CDR3 runs 14 residues. V lost 1 base to trimming and J lost 2 bases, with 11 bases between them.

The chain is built from TRBV20-1 and TRBJ2-2; a weak D match, TRBD2 (5 bases). V was cut by 3 bases and J by 1 base, with 9 bases left in between. Germline CDR1 reads DFQATT; CDR2 reads SNEGSKA (reference sequence). The CDR3 extends over 14 amino acids. As DNA, the CDR3 is TGCAGTGCTAGTACGGGGTTGAACACCGGGGAGCTGTTTTTT. It translates to CSASTGLNTGELFF.

The chain is built from TRBV19 and TRBJ1-1; D is unclear. Trimming shortened V by 5 bases and J by 4 bases, and 17 bases separated the two germline ends. CDR1 and CDR2 from the germline V gene are LNHDA and SQIVND (reference sequence). The CDR3 covers 15 residues. CDR3 loop: CASSDQPGIGTEAFF. DNA for the CDR3: TGTGCCAGTAGTGATCAACCGGGGATTGGCACTGAAGCTTTCTTT.

On this clonotype: Likely a read error: the CDR3 ends without its conserved phenylalanine or tryptophan. The chain joins TRBV25-1 to TRBJ1-2; 7 nucleotides agree with TRBD1. Unmatched junction bases numbered 11, after V lost 8 bases and J lost 2 bases. The CDR3 is made up of 15 amino acids. Germline CDR1 MGHDK, CDR2 SYGVNS. The CDR3: CASSPPGQPNYGYTL. In DNA form, the CDR3 reads TGTGCCAGCTCACCACCGGGACAGCCAAACTATGGCTACACCCTC.

The genes are TRBV7-9 and TRBJ2-5, with TRBD1 matching 7 bases. The V gene end was trimmed by 2 bases and the J gene end by 5 bases; junction bases not matched to a gene: 5. The V gene's germline CDR1 is SEHNR and CDR2 FQNEAQ (reference sequence). The CDR3 covers 14 residues. The DNA for the CDR3 is TGTGCCAGCAGCTTAACGACAGGGATGGAGACCCAGTACTTC. Its translation is CASSLTTGMETQYF.

This clonotype has just a few counts. The chain carries TRBV29-1 and TRBJ2-3; D is uncertain. This CDR3 region has 11 residues. V was pared by 3 bases and J by 6 bases, with 7 bases between. Germline lookup yields CDR1 SQVTM and CDR2 ANQGSEA. CDR3 sequence reads: CSVEDWDTQYF. As DNA, the CDR3 is TGCAGCGTTGAGGATTGGGATACGCAGTATTTT.

This clonotype was seen a single time. A read error may explain this, as a much larger clone is one base away. This sequence joins TRBV15 and TRBJ1-1; no definite D call. The germline V gene encodes CDR1 LNHNV and CDR2 YYDKDF (reference sequence). CDR3 length: 12 residues. CDR3 residues: CASSRGQVKAFF. Here the CDR3 DNA reads TGTGCCAGCAGCAGAGGTCAGGTCAAAGCTTTCTTT.

The chain has TRBV10-3 and TRBJ2-7, with 15 bases identical to TRBD2. There are 17 residues in the CDR3. Germline V gene data show CDR1 as ENHRY and CDR2 as SYGVKD. With 6 bases clipped from V and 3 bases from J, the junction kept 9 bases outside the gene matches. The CDR3 region has the DNA TGTGCCATCAGAAAGGGACTAGCGGGAGGTTCAAGCTACGAGCAGTACTTC. It translates to CAIRKGLAGGSSYEQYF.

The chain is built from TRBV6-6 and TRBJ2-7; D ambiguous. The V and J ends lost 3 bases and 1 base respectively, with 13 bases between them. This CDR3 is 15 amino acids long. CDR1 is MNHNY and CDR2 is SVGAGI in the germline V gene (reference sequence). In DNA form, the CDR3 reads TGTGCCAGCAGTTATTTTACTCGTACGTCCTACGAGCAGTACTTC. As protein: CASSYFTRTSYEQYF.

A remark on this clonotype: The junction and the germline gene differ at one end; a read error may be behind it. This chain links TRBV15 with TRBJ1-6; 7 bases agree with TRBD1. Per germline, CDR1 LNHNV and CDR2 YYDKDF (reference sequence). The CDR3 length is 13 residues. This CDR3 reads CAISSDLTGSRHF. CDR3 coding DNA: TGTGCCATCAGCAGCGACCTGACAGGGAGTCGGCACTTT.